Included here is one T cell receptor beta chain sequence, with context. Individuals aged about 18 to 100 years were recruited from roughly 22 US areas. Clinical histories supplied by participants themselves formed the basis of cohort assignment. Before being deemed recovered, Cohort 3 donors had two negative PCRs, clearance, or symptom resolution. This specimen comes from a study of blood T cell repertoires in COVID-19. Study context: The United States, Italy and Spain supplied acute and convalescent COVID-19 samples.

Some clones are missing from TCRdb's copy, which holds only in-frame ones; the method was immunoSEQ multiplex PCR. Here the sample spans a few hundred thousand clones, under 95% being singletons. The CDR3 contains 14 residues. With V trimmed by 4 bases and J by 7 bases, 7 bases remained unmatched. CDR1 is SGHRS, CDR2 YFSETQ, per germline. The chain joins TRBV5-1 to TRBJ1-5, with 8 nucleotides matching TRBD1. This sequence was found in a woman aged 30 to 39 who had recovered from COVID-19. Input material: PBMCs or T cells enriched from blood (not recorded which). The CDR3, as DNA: TGCGCCAGCAGCATCGGACAGGGTGGGCAGCCCCAGCATTTT. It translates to CASSIGQGGQPQHF.